This is a list of T cell receptor beta chains from one sample in a study of shared clonotypes between healthy human individuals. The table came from immunoSEQ multiplex PCR; TCRdb's copy has only in-frame clones and leaves some out. The sample has millions of clones; 90% to 95% are singletons. Sequencing was carried out using naive CD4+ T cells sorted from blood. The receptors shown here come from a man aged 18-30 years in good health. CDR3s include the opening cysteine and the closing phenylalanine or tryptophan. The D gene is left open where the match is weak. Rows may omit the clone size; those that give it use once, few, many or a size class.

clone size,V gene,J gene,D gene,CDR3 protein,CDR3 DNA
NA,TRBV4-3,TRBJ1-3,TRBD1,CASSQLGTGAGNTIYF,TGCGCCAGCAGCCAACTGGGGACAGGGGCTGGAAACACCATATATTTT
NA,TRBV5-4,TRBJ2-7,NA,CASSIWTSSYEQYF,TGTGCCAGCAGCATATGGACGAGCTCCTACGAGCAGTACTTC
NA,TRBV18,TRBJ1-1,NA,CASSPLASGTEAFF,TGTGCCAGCTCCCCGCTGGCATCGGGAACTGAAGCTTTCTTT
NA,TRBV9,TRBJ2-3,TRBD2,CASSATSGGSYSTDTQYF,TGTGCCAGCAGCGCGACTAGCGGGGGGTCCTACAGCACAGATACGCAGTATTTT
NA,TRBV9,TRBJ1-3,NA,CASKPSAGNTIYF,TGTGCCAGCAAGCCGAGCGCTGGAAACACCATATATTTT
NA,TRBV28,TRBJ1-6,NA,CASRYWEDSPLHF,TGTGCCAGCAGGTACTGGGAGGATTCACCCCTCCACTTT
NA,TRBV6-5,TRBJ2-4,NA,CASSPGLEAKNIQYF,TGTGCCAGCAGCCCAGGACTCGAAGCCAAAAACATTCAGTACTTC
NA,TRBV10-3,TRBJ1-2,NA,CAISESGKGGGYGYTF,TGTGCCATCAGTGAGTCCGGTAAAGGTGGGGGCTATGGCTACACCTTC
NA,TRBV30,TRBJ2-7,NA,CAWSAGPSRQYF,TGTGCCTGGAGTGCCGGGCCTTCGAGGCAGTACTTC
NA,TRBV7-6,TRBJ2-5,TRBD2,CASSLRGLAGGARGLNF,TGTGCCAGCAGCTTAAGGGGACTAGCGGGAGGGGCCCGGGGATTGAACTTC
NA,TRBV7-2,TRBJ1-6,TRBD1,CASSERGRNSPLHF,TGTGCCAGCAGCGAAAGGGGGCGGAATTCACCCCTCCACTTT
NA,TRBV6-1,TRBJ1-2,NA,CASSESYTGGNYGYTF,TGTGCCAGCAGCGAATCGTACACTGGGGGTAATTATGGCTACACCTTC
NA,TRBV7-2,TRBJ1-5,TRBD1,CASSSDRGVYQPQHF,TGTGCCAGCAGCTCCGACAGGGGAGTTTATCAGCCCCAGCATTTT
NA,TRBV6-4,TRBJ1-3,NA,CASPYRAGHSGSSGNTIYF,TGTGCCAGCCCGTATCGGGCCGGGCATTCGGGCTCTTCTGGAAACACCATATATTTT
NA,TRBV5-1,TRBJ2-2,TRBD1,CASSLEGAGTGELFF,TGCGCCAGCAGCTTGGAGGGGGCCGGCACCGGGGAGCTGTTTTTT
NA,TRBV28,TRBJ1-2,NA,CASSGGHGYGYTF,TGTGCCAGCAGTGGGGGGCATGGGTATGGCTACACCTTC
NA,TRBV5-4,TRBJ1-1,NA,CASSTGSGNTEAFF,TGTGCCAGCAGCACAGGGTCCGGGAACACTGAAGCTTTCTTT
NA,TRBV20-1,TRBJ2-7,TRBD1,CSAMTGTEQYF,TGCAGTGCCATGACAGGGACCGAGCAGTACTTC
NA,TRBV27,TRBJ1-5,NA,CASSSGRLNQPQHF,TGTGCCAGCAGTTCAGGACGTTTAAATCAGCCCCAGCATTTT
once,TRBV5-6,TRBJ1-5,NA,CASSDWTTGPFNQPQHF,TGTGCCAGCAGCGATTGGACCACAGGGCCTTTTAATCAGCCCCAGCATTTT
NA,TRBV10-1,TRBJ2-1,NA,CASSGVRGNPYNEQFF,TGCGCCAGCAGTGGGGTTCGGGGGAACCCTTACAATGAGCAGTTCTTC
NA,TRBV27,TRBJ1-1,NA,CASSPPIPVNTEAFF,TGTGCCAGCAGTCCCCCTATCCCGGTGAACACTGAAGCTTTCTTT
NA,TRBV2,TRBJ2-1,NA,CASSEARGPGEQFF,TGTGCCAGCAGTGAAGCGCGGGGGCCGGGTGAGCAGTTCTTC
NA,TRBV5-6,TRBJ2-5,NA,CASSFKGRRETQYF,TGTGCCAGCAGCTTTAAGGGTAGGCGGGAGACCCAGTACTTC
NA,TRBV28,TRBJ1-2,TRBD1,CASSHPTGGESYTF,TGTGCCAGCAGTCACCCTACAGGGGGCGAAAGCTACACCTTC
NA,TRBV7-6,TRBJ2-3,TRBD2,CASNRTAGGYPSTDTQYF,TGTGCCAGCAACCGAACAGCGGGGGGATACCCTAGCACAGATACGCAGTATTTT
NA,TRBV6-1,TRBJ1-2,TRBD1,CASSEYPSWTGGGGYTF,TGTGCCAGCAGTGAATACCCTAGTTGGACAGGGGGTGGTGGCTACACCTTC
NA,TRBV9,TRBJ2-1,NA,CASSVSFREQFF,TGTGCCAGCAGCGTATCATTTAGGGAGCAGTTCTTC
NA,TRBV2,TRBJ2-2,TRBD1,CASSPDRELTGELFF,TGTGCCAGCAGTCCTGACAGGGAATTGACCGGGGAGCTGTTTTTT
NA,TRBV15,TRBJ2-7,NA,CATSRVSDLYDEQYF,TGTGCCACCAGCAGAGTTTCAGACTTGTACGACGAGCAGTACTTC
few,TRBV12-5,TRBJ1-1,NA,CASGLEDGNTEAFF,TGTGCTAGTGGTTTGGAGGACGGAAACACTGAAGCTTTCTTT
NA,TRBV7-6,TRBJ2-2,NA,CASSLASGTITGELFF,TGTGCCAGCAGCTTAGCCAGCGGGACAATCACCGGGGAGCTGTTTTTT
NA,TRBV30,TRBJ1-3,TRBD1,CAWSGTGGRNTIYF,TGTGCCTGGAGTGGGACAGGGGGTCGCAACACCATATATTTT
NA,TRBV27,TRBJ2-3,TRBD2,CASRSLVAGGTDTQYF,TGTGCCAGCAGGTCGTTGGTAGCGGGGGGTACAGATACGCAGTATTTT
NA,TRBV18,TRBJ2-2,NA,CASSPSGKNTGELFF,TGTGCCAGCTCACCCTCAGGGAAAAACACCGGGGAGCTGTTTTTT